These 30 T cell receptor beta chains share one sample of origin, sequenced in a study of T cells in Graves' hyperthyroidism and ophthalmopathy. RNA transcripts yielded amplified TCR beta CDR3 regions. In the first-round RT-PCR of the TCR CDR3, the HTBI primer set was used. From the multiplex PCR reads, TCRdb called clonotypes with MiXCR, one entry per CDR3 protein. This table holds 610,000 or so distinct CDR3 sequences, just over 45% found once. The sequenced material came from peripheral blood or thyroid tissue (not recorded which). The receptor source for this set is a woman in her late teens or twenties with Graves' hyperthyroidism.

Regarding this clonotype: One end of the junction does not line up with germline, which may come from a read error. The V and J genes are TRBV27 and TRBJ2-7; weak D call: TRBD1 (6 bases). Germline CDR1 MNHEY, CDR2 SMNVEV (reference sequence). The CDR3 length is 13 residues. CDR3 loop: CVSSPGQSYEQYF. CDR3 nucleotides: TGTGTCAGCAGTCCCGGACAGTCCTACGAGCAGTACTTC.

The chain carries TRBV27 and TRBJ2-6; 8 nucleotides agree with TRBD2. The CDR3 consists of 17 residues. The germline gives CDR1 MNHEY, CDR2 SMNVEV (reference sequence). V trimming: 2 bases; J trimming: 2 bases; junction bases outside the gene matches: 5. The CDR3 loop is CASSLDRGGTGANVLTF. The CDR3 nucleotides are TGTGCCAGCAGTTTAGACCGGGGGGGCACTGGGGCCAACGTCCTGACTTTC.

This chain connects TRBV7-9 to TRBJ2-5, with D uncertain. Germline V gene lookup returns CDR1 SEHNR and CDR2 FQNEAQ (reference sequence). The ends were cut back, 4 bases at V and 12 bases at J, with 9 bases in the middle. The CDR3 is 10 residues long. The CDR3 spells CASSSGTKYF. CDR3 in DNA: TGTGCCAGCAGCTCCGGCACGAAGTACTTC.

There are many counts of this clonotype. The chain joins TRBV20-1 to TRBJ1-5, with TRBD1 as a possible D gene (5 bases). Germline loops: CDR1 DFQATT, CDR2 SNEGSKA (reference sequence). The V end lost 4 bases, the J end lost 6 bases, and 13 bases lay between the germline ends. The CDR3 is 13 residues long. The CDR3 DNA is TGCAGTGCTAAAAGGGAGGGACGTCAGCCCCAGCATTTT. Amino acids: CSAKREGRQPQHF.

This chain links TRBV29-1 with TRBJ2-2; TRBD2 agrees at 8 bases. The V and J ends lost 7 bases and 2 bases, in that order; junction bases with no gene match: 6. The CDR3 contains 14 residues. Germline CDR1 SQVTM, CDR2 ANQGSEA. CDR3 residues: CSGKAGVNTGELFF. The CDR3 DNA reads TGCAGCGGAAAAGCGGGAGTCAACACCGGGGAGCTGTTTTTT.

J is TRBJ1-5 and V is TRBV7-9, with a weak D call TRBD1 (5 bases). Germline-derived CDR1 and CDR2 are SEHNR and FQNEAQ (reference sequence). Between the trimmed V and J ends, which lost 1 base and 11 bases, there was a span of 21 bases. This CDR3 region has 16 residues. Here the CDR3 DNA reads TGTGCCAGCAGCTTAGTCCCCGGAGGGATTGTGGGGGCCCAGCATTTT. Residues: CASSLVPGGIVGAQHF.

This sequence joins TRBV6-5 and TRBJ1-1, with 8 bases lining up with TRBD1. CDR1 and CDR2 (germline): MNHEY, SVGAGI. This CDR3 is 16 amino acids long. Losses at the gene ends were 6 bases for V and 3 bases for J; bases not matched to a gene: 12. DNA of the CDR3: TGTGCCAGCAGCCCCCCCGGGACAGGTGATCACACTGAAGCTTTCTTT. Encoded protein: CASSPPGTGDHTEAFF.

Many counts were recorded for this clonotype. J is TRBJ1-3 and V is TRBV2, with 9 bases aligning to TRBD1. With V trimmed by 4 bases and J by 2 bases, 9 bases remained unmatched. The CDR3 runs to 17 residues. The germline V gene encodes CDR1 SNHLY and CDR2 FYNNEI. CDR3 protein: CASSVLQGAVTGNTIYF. DNA of the CDR3: TGTGCCAGCAGTGTACTACAGGGGGCAGTCACTGGAAACACCATATATTTT.

The sample holds one count of this clonotype. The junction differs from germline at one of its ends, possibly a read error. The V call is TRBV12-3 or TRBV12-4, the J call TRBJ2-1, with 14 nucleotides matching TRBD2. This CDR3 comprises 14 residues. The CDR3 sequence is CASSRAGTSGSPRF. The DNA of the CDR3 is TGTGCCAGCAGTCGTGCCGGGACTAGCGGGAGCCCTCGCTTC.

CDR3 amino acids: CASSLALAGDTEQYF. DNA for the CDR3: TGTGCCAGCAGCTTAGCACTAGCGGGAGATACTGAGCAGTACTTC. The V call is TRBV11-1, the J call TRBJ2-7; TRBD2 matches 11 bases. CDR3 length: 15 amino acids. Germline CDR1 SGHAT, CDR2 FQDESV (reference sequence). V lost 0 bases and J lost 7; bases outside the gene matches: 5.

This chain joins TRBV29-1 and TRBJ1-5; 7 bases map to TRBD1. This CDR3 comprises 13 residues. Germline V gene sequence: CDR1 SQVTM, CDR2 ANQGSEA. The CDR3 DNA reads TGCAGTCGACATACAGGGGTGGATCAGCCCCAGCATTTT. Encoded protein: CSRHTGVDQPQHF.

This clonotype was recorded once. The chain recombines TRBV7-2 with TRBJ2-7; D is unclear. Trimming removed 1 base from V and 1 base from J, with 8 bases in between. CDR1 and CDR2 (germline): SGHTA, FQGNSA. The CDR3 has 14 amino acids. The chain's CDR3 is CASSLGSESYEQYF. For the CDR3, the DNA is TGTGCCAGCAGCTTAGGTAGTGAGTCCTACGAGCAGTACTTC.

The rearrangement uses TRBV9 and TRBJ2-3; D ambiguous. Looked up from germline, CDR1 is SGDLS and CDR2 is YYNGEE. The CDR3 has 15 amino acids. Trimming cost V 3 bases and J 3 bases, with 14 bases left between them. The DNA of the CDR3 is TGTGCCAGCAGCGCCCAACCCCATGGGACAGATACGCAGTATTTT. As protein: CASSAQPHGTDTQYF.

The chain recombines TRBV15 with TRBJ2-5; TRBD1 aligns across 7 bases. CDR1 and CDR2 (germline): LNHNV, YYDKDF (reference sequence). This CDR3 contains 14 residues. The junction had 12 bases not matched to a gene; V was cut back by 3 bases and J by 11 bases. CDR3 residues: CATSSETGSSAQYF. CDR3 DNA sequence: TGTGCCACCAGCAGCGAGACAGGGTCATCGGCACAGTACTTC.

This clonotype was detected a few times. The chain has TRBV6-1 and TRBJ1-4; perhaps TRBD1 as D (6 bases). This CDR3 is 14 amino acids long. Trimming took 6 bases from V and 3 from J, leaving 11 bases between them. Germline V gene data show CDR1 as MNHNS and CDR2 as SASEGT. DNA for the CDR3: TGTGCCAGCAGGGATACAGGGTCTAATGAAAAACTGTTTTTT. Protein: CASRDTGSNEKLFF.

This CDR3 reads CSYELRGRNEKLFF. The CDR3 coding sequence is TGCAGCTACGAACTCAGGGGGCGAAATGAAAAACTGTTTTTT. This chain uses TRBV20-1 with TRBJ1-4; 8 nucleotides agree with TRBD1. Germline-derived CDR1 and CDR2 are DFQATT and SNEGSKA (reference sequence). CDR3 length: 14 amino acids.

The chain uses TRBV24-1 and TRBJ1-2; no definite D call. Germline V lookup: CDR1 KGHDR, CDR2 SFDVKD. The CDR3 has 11 residues. V gave up 5 bases and J gave up 0 bases, with 0 bases separating them. The CDR3 region is CATSANYGYTF. The DNA for the CDR3 is TGTGCCACCAGTGCTAACTATGGCTACACCTTC.

The table lists this clonotype with a few counts. The chain uses TRBV11-2 and TRBJ2-2; D remains ambiguous. There are 16 residues in the CDR3. With 5 bases removed from V and 0 bases from J, the gap between germline ends came to 13 bases. CDR1 SGHAT and CDR2 FQNNGV come from the germline V gene. CDR3 residues: CASSAPELANTGELFF. CDR3 nucleotide sequence: TGTGCCAGCAGCGCCCCAGAGCTAGCGAACACCGGGGAGCTGTTTTTT.

The V and J genes are TRBV7-9 and TRBJ2-7; 8 positions match TRBD2. The trim removed 5 bases at V and 7 bases at J, leaving 10 bases unmatched. Per germline, CDR1 SEHNR and CDR2 FQNEAQ (reference sequence). The CDR3 runs 14 residues. Written as DNA, the CDR3 is TGTGCCAGCAGCCCGCCGGGGGGGAGTAGAGAGCAGTACTTC. Its protein product is CASSPPGGSREQYF.

There are many counts of this clonotype. The chain carries TRBV12-3 or TRBV12-4 and TRBJ2-7, with 8 bases fitting TRBD2. V dropped 6 bases and J dropped 2; count of bases not matched to a gene: 9. CDR3 length equals 15 residues. CDR3 nucleotides: TGTGCCAGCAGAAGACACTATAGCGGGGCCTACGAGCAGTACTTC. It is translated as CASRRHYSGAYEQYF.

This chain links TRBV5-5 with TRBJ1-1, with unresolved D. The CDR3 loop spans 16 amino acids. Looked up from germline, CDR1 is SGHKS and CDR2 is YYEKEE (reference sequence). V was clipped by 0 bases and J by 3 bases, with 15 bases between them. In DNA form, the CDR3 reads TGTGCCAGCAGCTTGGCCGGCACTGGGGATGACACTGAAGCTTTCTTT. The encoded protein is CASSLAGTGDDTEAFF.

Only a few counts were recorded for this clonotype. CDR3 nucleotide sequence: TGTGCCAGCTCGGACACGGAAAACACTGAAGCTTTCTTT. Translation gives CASSDTENTEAFF. This chain connects TRBV27 to TRBJ1-1, with D possibly matching TRBD1 (5 bases). Germline-derived CDR1 and CDR2 are MNHEY and SMNVEV (reference sequence). V lost 8 bases to trimming and J lost 2 bases, with 12 bases between them. The CDR3 spans 13 residues.

This clonotype was observed many times. The chain is built from TRBV20-1 and TRBJ1-2; 8 nucleotides match TRBD1. V was pared by 3 bases and J by 8 bases, with 11 bases of the junction left unmatched. From germline, CDR1 is DFQATT and CDR2 SNEGSKA (reference sequence). The CDR3 extends over 14 amino acids. CDR3: CSASLRQGAFGYTF. The CDR3 DNA follows: TGCAGTGCTAGCCTGAGGCAGGGGGCGTTCGGCTACACCTTC.

At least ten counts were recorded for this clonotype. V gene TRBV6-2 or TRBV6-3 combines with J gene TRBJ1-5; TRBD1 aligns across 8 bases. Per the germline V gene, CDR1 is MNHEY and CDR2 is SVGEGT. Trimming took 2 bases from V and 6 from J; bases not matched to a gene: 6. There are 15 residues in the CDR3. The CDR3 sequence: CASSYQGAGSQPQHF. In nucleotides, the CDR3 is TGTGCCAGCAGTTACCAGGGGGCAGGGAGTCAGCCCCAGCATTTT.

This clonotype was seen repeatedly, ten times or more. J is TRBJ2-2 and V is TRBV9; unclear D gene. V gave up 6 bases and J gave up 4 bases, with 13 bases separating them. Germline V lookup: CDR1 SGDLS, CDR2 YYNGEE. The CDR3 spans 14 residues. CDR3 coding DNA: TGTGCCAGCAAGTCCGGAGTGGGCACCGGGGAGCTGTTTTTT. This translates into CASKSGVGTGELFF.

This clonotype has a count of ten or more. The gene calls are TRBV7-9 and TRBJ1-1; the match to TRBD1 covers 7 bases. The germline CDR1 and CDR2 sequences are SEHNR and FQNEAQ (reference sequence). The CDR3 consists of 15 residues. Unmatched junction bases numbered 3, after V lost 2 bases and J lost 0 bases. DNA for the CDR3: TGTGCCAGCAGCTTAAAACAGGGGTTGAACACTGAAGCTTTCTTT. Its translation is CASSLKQGLNTEAFF.

Only a few counts were recorded for this clonotype. The chain combines TRBV3-1 with TRBJ1-1; D is possibly TRBD1 (5 bases). This CDR3 is 14 amino acids long. Per germline, CDR1 LGHDT and CDR2 YNNKEL (reference sequence). Trimming took 1 base from V and 4 from J, leaving 10 bases between them. The CDR3 here is CASSQGRGPTEAFF. For the CDR3, the DNA is TGTGCCAGCAGCCAAGGGAGGGGTCCCACTGAAGCTTTCTTT.

The rearrangement links TRBV2 to TRBJ2-1; weak D call: TRBD2 (5 bases). The CDR3 is 13 residues long. Trimming removed 7 bases at V and 4 bases at J, with 11 bases between. The germline V gene has CDR1 SNHLY and CDR2 FYNNEI. This chain's CDR3 is CASNIGEYNEQFF. For the CDR3, the DNA is TGTGCCAGCAACATTGGGGAGTACAATGAGCAGTTCTTC.

The V gene is TRBV24-1, the J gene TRBJ2-1; 11 nucleotides align to TRBD2. CDR3 length equals 16 residues. V lost 3 bases and J lost 7; bases outside the gene matches: 7. From germline, CDR1 is KGHDR and CDR2 SFDVKD. CDR3 sequence (DNA): TGTGCCACCAGTGATCCCAGACTAGCGGGAATGAATGAGCAGTTCTTC. Its translation is CATSDPRLAGMNEQFF.

This sequence joins TRBV2 and TRBJ1-2; 9 nucleotides line up with TRBD1. Losses at the gene ends were 6 bases for V and 4 bases for J; bases not matched to a gene: 9. The germline gives CDR1 SNHLY, CDR2 FYNNEI. CDR3 size: 15 residues. CDR3 sequence reads: CASRRLGDRAYGYTF. CDR3 coding DNA: TGTGCCAGCAGACGCCTGGGGGACAGGGCCTATGGCTACACCTTC.